A selection of T cell receptor beta chains follows, all from one sample in a study of blood T cell repertoires in COVID-19. Clones were read by immunoSEQ multiplex PCR, and TCRdb kept only the in-frame ones, dropping some. Counted here are tens of thousands of clones, roughly 80% occurring once; the ten biggest clones make up under 7%. Sequenced sample: peripheral blood. Every receptor here comes from a man between 50 and 59 years old with active COVID-19. CDR3s include the opening cysteine and the closing phenylalanine or tryptophan. D genes are given only for firm matches. Not all rows give a size; the values are once, few, many and, for expanded clones, a class.

V	D	size	J	DNA	CDR3
TRBV9	.	.	TRBJ1-4	TGTGCCAGCAACGACGGGGCAACTAATGAAAAACTGTTTTTT	CASNDGATNEKLFF
TRBV23-1	TRBD2	.	TRBJ2-7	TGCGCCAGCAGTCACCCTCGGGGGGAAGGAGAGCAGTACTTC	CASSHPRGEGEQYF
TRBV24-1	.	.	TRBJ2-2	TGTGCCACCAGTGACGTCACCGGGGAGCTGTTTTTT	CATSDVTGELFF
TRBV19	TRBD2	.	TRBJ2-2	TGTGCCAGCCTAGCGGGAGGGGGGACCGGGGAGCTGTTTTTT	CASLAGGGTGELFF
TRBV7-2	.	.	TRBJ2-1	TGTGCCAGCAGCTTACAGTTTTGGGGCTACTACAATGAGCAGTTCTTC	CASSLQFWGYYNEQFF
TRBV7-8	.	.	TRBJ1-3	TGTGCCAGCAGCTTAGCCCTCGGGGGATCTGGAAACACCATATATTTT	CASSLALGGSGNTIYF
TRBV19	TRBD2	.	TRBJ2-7	TGTGCCAGTAGTATGTACGGCGGGAGTTTCTCCTACGAGCAGTACTTC	CASSMYGGSFSYEQYF
TRBV5-8	.	.	TRBJ1-1	TGTGCCAGCAGCTTGCGGGGGGGGCGCGTGGGGACTGAAGCTTTCTTT	CASSLRGGRVGTEAFF
TRBV4-2	.	.	TRBJ1-5	TGTGCCAGCAGCCAAGAAGTCGGTAGCAATCAGCCCCAGCATTTT	CASSQEVGSNQPQHF
TRBV5-1	.	.	TRBJ2-5	TGCGCCAGCAGCTTGGATGGGAGTTCCTCCCAAGAGACCCAGTACTTC	CASSLDGSSSQETQYF
TRBV7-9	.	.	TRBJ2-3	TGTGCCAGCAGTGGGGGCCCAGATACGCAGTATTTT	CASSGGPDTQYF
TRBV28	TRBD1	.	TRBJ1-4	TGTGCCAGCTCGGACAGGGGGCGAGATGAAAAACTGTTTTTT	CASSDRGRDEKLFF
TRBV7-6	.	.	TRBJ1-2	TGTGCCAGCAGCCTCACCGCTTCGGACGGGAATGGCTACACCTTC	CASSLTASDGNGYTF
TRBV25-1	.	few	TRBJ2-7	TGTGCCAGCAGGGACGCGGGGAACTCCTACGAGCAGTACTTC	CASRDAGNSYEQYF
TRBV28	TRBD1	.	TRBJ2-3	TGTGCCAGCAGTTTATACCCATCGGACAGGGGTATAGATACGCAGTATTTT	CASSLYPSDRGIDTQYF
TRBV19	TRBD2	.	TRBJ2-2	TGTGCCAGTAGTCGCGCGGGACTAGCTGCCGCCGGGGAGCTGTTTTTT	CASSRAGLAAAGELFF
TRBV7-2	TRBD1	.	TRBJ2-4	TGTGCCAGCAGCTTATCGGACAGGGGGCTTTGGGGGGCCAAAAACATTCAGTACTTC	CASSLSDRGLWGAKNIQYF
TRBV28	.	once	TRBJ1-2	TGTGCCAGCAGCCCCGGTGCAGGCAGGGGCTACACCTTC	CASSPGAGRGYTF
TRBV6-2/TRBV6-3	TRBD2	medium-sized	TRBJ2-5	TGTGCCAGCAGTTATACCTCGGGGGGGGGCCAAGAGACCCAGTACTTC	CASSYTSGGGQETQYF
TRBV19	TRBD1	.	TRBJ2-5	TGTGCCAGTAGTAACCCGGGACAGACCGAGACCCAGTACTTC	CASSNPGQTETQYF
TRBV5-4	TRBD1	.	TRBJ2-1	TGTGCCAGCAGCCCGAGGCGAGGACAGGGGATATGGTTCTTC	CASSPRRGQGIWFF
TRBV7-3	.	.	TRBJ2-1	TGTGCCAGCAGCTTGGTTCCTAACAATGAGCAGTTCTTC	CASSLVPNNEQFF
TRBV5-5	TRBD1	few	TRBJ1-2	TGTGCCAGCAGCATTGGGACAGGGGCTGGTGGCTACACCTTC	CASSIGTGAGGYTF
TRBV3-1/TRBV3-2	.	.	TRBJ1-5	TGTGCCAGCAGCCAAGCAGGTCAGCCCCAGCATTTT	CASSQAGQPQHF
TRBV6-2/TRBV6-3	.	.	TRBJ1-5	TGTGCCAGCAGTTATCCCGGACATGGCAATCAGCCCCAGCATTTT	CASSYPGHGNQPQHF
TRBV7-9	.	.	TRBJ2-2	TGTGCCAGCAGCTTAGCCCAGGGTGGTACCGGGGAGCTGTTTTTT	CASSLAQGGTGELFF
TRBV7-3	TRBD1	.	TRBJ2-1	TGTGCCAGCAGCTTAGTGGCAGGGGGCATTGGTTCGTGGTACAATGAGCAGTTCTTC	CASSLVAGGIGSWYNEQFF
TRBV11-2	TRBD1	.	TRBJ1-1	TGTGCCAGCAGCTTAGGCTTTGGTAAGGGGGCCGAGAACACTGAAGCTTTCTTT	CASSLGFGKGAENTEAFF
TRBV5-1	TRBD2	.	TRBJ2-3	TGCGCCAGCAGCTTGAGGCCTAGCGGGGAGGGAGATACGCAGTATTTT	CASSLRPSGEGDTQYF
TRBV6-6	.	.	TRBJ2-1	TGTGCCAGCCAAACGTACGGGATTACAAATGAGCAGTTCTTC	CASQTYGITNEQFF
TRBV7-2	TRBD2	.	TRBJ2-3	TGTGCCAGCAGCTTACGGGGGGGAGCTGCAGATACGCAGTATTTT	CASSLRGGAADTQYF
TRBV4-3	TRBD2	.	TRBJ2-5	TGCGCCAGCAGCCCGGCTTTAGCGGGAGGTTGGCGAGAGACCCAGTACTTC	CASSPALAGGWRETQYF
TRBV7-9	TRBD1	few	TRBJ2-3	TGTGCCAGCAGCCGAACAGGGGACACGCAGTATTTT	CASSRTGDTQYF
TRBV4-1	TRBD1	.	TRBJ1-5	TGCGCCAGCAGCCAAGTCCCTTACAGGGGGGTGCAGCCCCAGCATTTT	CASSQVPYRGVQPQHF
TRBV19	TRBD2	.	TRBJ2-3	TGTGCCAGTAGCAAACTAGCGGGGGAGACAGATACGCAGTATTTT	CASSKLAGETDTQYF
TRBV7-3	TRBD1	.	TRBJ1-1	TGTGCCAGCGGACAGGGGCAAGACACTGAAGCTTTCTTT	CASGQGQDTEAFF
TRBV4-1	.	once	TRBJ2-1	TGCGCCAGCAGCCAAGCAACAACCTCCTACAATGAGCAGTTCTTC	CASSQATTSYNEQFF
TRBV9	.	.	TRBJ2-1	TGTGCCAGCAGCGGACCCCCCCCGCGGGGATACAATGAGCAGTTCTTC	CASSGPPPRGYNEQFF
TRBV28	.	.	TRBJ2-7	TGTGCCAGCAGTTCCGGGGGTTACGAGCAGTACTTC	CASSSGGYEQYF
TRBV4-3	TRBD2	.	TRBJ2-5	TGCGCCAGCAGCCAAGAATGGGCGGGAGGGTCAGAGACCCAGTACTTC	CASSQEWAGGSETQYF
TRBV10-3	.	.	TRBJ1-2	TGTGCCATCAGTGATTCGATCCGCTCGGATGGCTACACCTTC	CAISDSIRSDGYTF